The clone carrying this TCR beta chain was counted many times. Antigen unknown. These data are taken from a study of T cells in Graves' hyperthyroidism and ophthalmopathy. Study-wide background: Blood was drawn when the patient was first diagnosed and still untreated. Study-wide results and caveats: Most clonotypes expanded in thyroid above 0.001 were likewise present in blood. In the analysis, a 13 V-J model separated ophthalmopathy from stable hyperthyroidism.

The investigators amplified TCR beta CDR3 regions from RNA transcripts. An initial round of RT-PCR targeting the TCR CDR3 relied on the HTBI primer set. TCRdb redid the calling of the multiplex PCR reads with MiXCR, one entry per CDR3 protein. The sample gives more than 500,000 distinct CDR3 sequences, roughly a sixth of which show up once; about 29% is in the top ten. Patients with uncontrolled infections, other autoimmune diseases, pregnancy or lactation were excluded. Trimming shortened V by 6 bases and J by 7 bases, and 16 bases separated the two germline ends. This CDR3 is 14 amino acids long. Germline CDR1 is MDHEN and CDR2 is SYDVKM.

The V call is TRBV28, the J call TRBJ1-5; D gene unclear. The material sequenced was blood. The TCR comes from a woman in her 30s with Graves' ophthalmopathy. The CDR3 region has the DNA TGTGCCAGCAGATCACAGAGTTTAAGGCAGCCCCAGCATTTT. Protein sequence: CASRSQSLRQPQHF.